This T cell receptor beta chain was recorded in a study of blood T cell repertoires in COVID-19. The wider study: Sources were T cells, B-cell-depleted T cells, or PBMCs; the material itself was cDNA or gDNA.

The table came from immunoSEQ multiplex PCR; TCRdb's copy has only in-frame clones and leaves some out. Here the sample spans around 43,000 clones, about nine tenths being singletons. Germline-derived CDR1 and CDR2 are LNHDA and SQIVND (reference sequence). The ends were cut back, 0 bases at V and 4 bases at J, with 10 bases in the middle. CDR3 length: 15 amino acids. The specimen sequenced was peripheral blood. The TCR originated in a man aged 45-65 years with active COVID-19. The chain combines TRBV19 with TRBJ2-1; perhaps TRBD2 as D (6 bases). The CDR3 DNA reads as TGTGCCAGTAGTATAGAGGGGGGACGATACAATGAGCAGTTCTTC. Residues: CASSIEGGRYNEQFF.